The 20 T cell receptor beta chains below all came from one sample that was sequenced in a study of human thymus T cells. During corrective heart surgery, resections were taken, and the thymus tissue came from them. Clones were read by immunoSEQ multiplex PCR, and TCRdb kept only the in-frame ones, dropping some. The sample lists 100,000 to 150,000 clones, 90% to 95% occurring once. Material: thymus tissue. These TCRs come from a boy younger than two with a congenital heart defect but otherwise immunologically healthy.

The CDR3 coding sequence is TGTGCCAGCAGTTTATACCCGCGACTAGCGATGGAAAGGACGGAGACCCAGTACTTC. Its protein is CASSLYPRLAMERTETQYF. The genes are TRBV28 and TRBJ2-5; 8 bases align to TRBD2. The CDR3 runs to 19 residues. The ends lost 1 base at V and 5 bases at J; junction bases unmatched: 18. In germline, CDR1 is MDHEN, CDR2 SYDVKM.

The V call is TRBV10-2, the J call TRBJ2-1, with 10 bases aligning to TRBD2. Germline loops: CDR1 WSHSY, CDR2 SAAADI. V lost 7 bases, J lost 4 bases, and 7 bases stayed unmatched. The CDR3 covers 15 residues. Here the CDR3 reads CASITGTSEYNEQFF. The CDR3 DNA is TGCGCCAGCATAACCGGGACTAGCGAGTACAATGAGCAGTTCTTC.

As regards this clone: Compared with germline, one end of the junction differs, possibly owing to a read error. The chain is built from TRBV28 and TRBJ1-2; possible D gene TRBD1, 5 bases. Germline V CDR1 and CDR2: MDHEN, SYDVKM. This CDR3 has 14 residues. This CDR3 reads CASSARQLNCGYTF. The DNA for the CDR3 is TGTGCCAGCAGTGCCAGACAGCTTAACTGTGGCTACACCTTC.

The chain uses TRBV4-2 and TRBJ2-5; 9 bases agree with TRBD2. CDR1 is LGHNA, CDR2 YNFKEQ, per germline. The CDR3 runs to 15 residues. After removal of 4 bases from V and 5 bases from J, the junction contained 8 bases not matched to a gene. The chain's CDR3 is CASSPGTSLRETQYF. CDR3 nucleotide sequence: TGTGCCAGCAGCCCCGGGACTAGCCTCCGGGAGACCCAGTACTTC.

Written as DNA, the CDR3 is TGTGCCAGCAGCTCATCTATTGGGACTCCGCTCTACAATGAGCAGTTCTTC. It translates to CASSSSIGTPLYNEQFF. V is TRBV5-5 and J is TRBJ2-1; D is perhaps TRBD2 (6 bases). The CDR3 loop spans 17 amino acids. Germline V gene lookup returns CDR1 SGHKS and CDR2 YYEKEE (reference sequence). V lost 3 bases and J 3 bases, leaving 19 bases between the germline ends.

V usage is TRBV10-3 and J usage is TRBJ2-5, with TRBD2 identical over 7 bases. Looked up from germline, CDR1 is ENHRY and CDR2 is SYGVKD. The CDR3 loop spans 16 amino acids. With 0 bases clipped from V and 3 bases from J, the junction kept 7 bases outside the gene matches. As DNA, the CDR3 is TGTGCCATCAGTGAGTCGATCAGCCTAGCGGAAGAGACCCAGTACTTC. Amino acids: CAISESISLAEETQYF.

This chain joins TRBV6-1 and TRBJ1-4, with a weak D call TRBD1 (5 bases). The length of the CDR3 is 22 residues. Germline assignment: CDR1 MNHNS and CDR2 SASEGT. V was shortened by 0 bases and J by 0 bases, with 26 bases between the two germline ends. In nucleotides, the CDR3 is TGTGCCAGCAGTGAAGCCCCCAGGGTCCGGGTAGAACCGCGCTCAACTAATGAAAAACTGTTTTTT. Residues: CASSEAPRVRVEPRSTNEKLFF.

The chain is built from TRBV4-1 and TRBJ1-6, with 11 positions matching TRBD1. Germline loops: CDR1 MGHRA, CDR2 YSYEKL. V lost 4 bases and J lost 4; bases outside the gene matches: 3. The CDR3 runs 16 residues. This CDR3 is CASSPGQGAYNSPLHF. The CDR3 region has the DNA TGCGCCAGCAGCCCTGGACAGGGGGCGTATAATTCACCCCTCCACTTT.

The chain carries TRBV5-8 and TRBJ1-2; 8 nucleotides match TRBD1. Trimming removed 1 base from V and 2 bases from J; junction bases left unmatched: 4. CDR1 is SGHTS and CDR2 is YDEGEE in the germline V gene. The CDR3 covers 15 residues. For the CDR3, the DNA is TGTGCCAGCAGCTTGACGGACAGGGAGAACTATGGCTACACCTTC. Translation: CASSLTDRENYGYTF.

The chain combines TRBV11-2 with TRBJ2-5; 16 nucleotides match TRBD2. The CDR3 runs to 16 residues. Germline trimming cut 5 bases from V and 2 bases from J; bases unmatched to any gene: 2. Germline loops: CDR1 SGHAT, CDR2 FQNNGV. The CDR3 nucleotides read TGTGCCAGCAGCCTGGGACTAGCGGGGGGGCAAGAGACCCAGTACTTC. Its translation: CASSLGLAGGQETQYF.

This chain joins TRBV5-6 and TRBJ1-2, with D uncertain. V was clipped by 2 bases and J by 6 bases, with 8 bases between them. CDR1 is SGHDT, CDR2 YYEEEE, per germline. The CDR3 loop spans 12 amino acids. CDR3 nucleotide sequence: TGTGCCAGCAGCTTTAGGGTCGATGGCTACACCTTC. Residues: CASSFRVDGYTF. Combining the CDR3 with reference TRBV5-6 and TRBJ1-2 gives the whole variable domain DAGVTQSPTHLIKTRGQQVTLRCSPKSGHDTVSWYQQALGQGPQFIFQYYEEEERQRGNFPDRFSGHQFPNYSSELNVNALLLGDSALYLCASSFRVDGYTFGSGTRLTVV.

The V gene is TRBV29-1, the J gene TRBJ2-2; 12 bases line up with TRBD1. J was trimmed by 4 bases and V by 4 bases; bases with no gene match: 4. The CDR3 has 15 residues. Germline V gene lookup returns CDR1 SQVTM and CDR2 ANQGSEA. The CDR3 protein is CSVGDRGRGTGELFF. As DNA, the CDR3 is TGCAGCGTTGGGGACAGGGGGCGCGGCACCGGGGAGCTGTTTTTT.

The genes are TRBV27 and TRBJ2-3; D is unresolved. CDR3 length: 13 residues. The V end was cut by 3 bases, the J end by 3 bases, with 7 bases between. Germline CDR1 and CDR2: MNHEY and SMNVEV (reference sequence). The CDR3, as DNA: TGTGCCAGCAGTTTGTGGGGAACAGATACGCAGTATTTT. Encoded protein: CASSLWGTDTQYF.

The CDR3 DNA sequence: TGTGCCAGCAGGATGGGCTATCCCCCCCCAGATACGCAGTATTTT. Translating gives CASRMGYPPPDTQYF. The rearrangement links TRBV2 to TRBJ2-3; no firm D call. The CDR3 has 15 residues. Germline CDR1 SNHLY, CDR2 FYNNEI. The V gene lost 6 bases and the J gene lost 4 bases, with 17 bases spanning the gap.

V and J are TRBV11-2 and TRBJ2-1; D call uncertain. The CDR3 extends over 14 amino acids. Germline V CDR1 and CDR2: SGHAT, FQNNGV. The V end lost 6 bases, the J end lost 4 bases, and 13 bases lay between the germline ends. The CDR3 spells CASRSGFTYNEQFF. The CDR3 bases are TGTGCCAGCAGGAGTGGGTTTACTTACAATGAGCAGTTCTTC.

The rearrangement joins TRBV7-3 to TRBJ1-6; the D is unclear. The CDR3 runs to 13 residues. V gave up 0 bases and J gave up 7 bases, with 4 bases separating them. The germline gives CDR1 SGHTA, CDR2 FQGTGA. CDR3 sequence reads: CASSLTRNSPLHF. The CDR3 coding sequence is TGTGCCAGCAGCTTAACGCGCAATTCACCCCTCCACTTT.

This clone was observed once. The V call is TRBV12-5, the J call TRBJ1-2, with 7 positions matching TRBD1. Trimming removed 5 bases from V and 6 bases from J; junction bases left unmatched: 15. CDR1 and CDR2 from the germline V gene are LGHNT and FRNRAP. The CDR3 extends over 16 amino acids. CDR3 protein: CASGPGPSNRGHGYTF. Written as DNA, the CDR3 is TGTGCTAGTGGTCCCGGCCCTTCTAACAGGGGCCATGGCTACACCTTC.

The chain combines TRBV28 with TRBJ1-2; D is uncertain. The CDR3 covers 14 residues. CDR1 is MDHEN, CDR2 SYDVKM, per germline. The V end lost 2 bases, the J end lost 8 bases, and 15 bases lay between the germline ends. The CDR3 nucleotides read TGTGCCAGCAGTTTAGCGCATTTTAGGGAAGGCTACACCTTC. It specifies CASSLAHFREGYTF.

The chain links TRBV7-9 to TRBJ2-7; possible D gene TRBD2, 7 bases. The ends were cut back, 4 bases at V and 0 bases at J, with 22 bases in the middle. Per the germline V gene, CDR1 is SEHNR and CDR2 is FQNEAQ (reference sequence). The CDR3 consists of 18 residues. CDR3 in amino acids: CASSSQINGGAFSYEQYF. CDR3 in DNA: TGTGCCAGCAGCTCACAGATTAATGGGGGGGCCTTCTCCTACGAGCAGTACTTC.

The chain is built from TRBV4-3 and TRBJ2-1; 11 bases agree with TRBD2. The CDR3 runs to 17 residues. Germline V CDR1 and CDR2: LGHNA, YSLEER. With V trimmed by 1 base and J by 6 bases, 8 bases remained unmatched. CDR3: CASSQVGLAGYFNEQFF. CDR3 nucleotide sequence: TGCGCCAGCAGCCAAGTCGGACTAGCGGGTTATTTCAATGAGCAGTTCTTC.